This T cell receptor beta chain was found in a study of blood T cell repertoires in COVID-19. Trimming removed 7 bases at V and 11 bases at J, with 23 bases between. The CDR3 has 14 residues. Germline assignment: CDR1 MNHEY and CDR2 SVGAGI. Assay used: immunoSEQ multiplex PCR; TCRdb lists only in-frame clones, some missing. The sample comprises about 280,000 clones, about 83% of which are singletons, and about 5.7% rests with the top ten. V is TRBV6-5 and J is TRBJ1-1, with D maybe TRBD1 (5 bases). The source is a woman in her 40s who had recovered from COVID-19. The specimen sequenced was PBMCs or T cells enriched from blood (not recorded which). The CDR3 sequence is CASISAGFGHYAFF. CDR3 nucleotides: TGTGCCAGCATCTCGGCCGGTTTCGGACACTACGCTTTCTTT.